These 20 T cell receptor beta chains originate from one sample sequenced in a study of T cell responses to AZD1222 COVID-19 vaccine. Data came from immunoSEQ multiplex PCR; TCRdb stores just in-frame clones and leaves some out. The table records around 170,000 clones, under 95% of them present only once. The starting material was peripheral blood, obtained on day 0 of AZD1222 vaccination. These receptors all stem from an adult in good health.

The chain employs TRBV19 and TRBJ1-4; 8 bases are a match to TRBD1. The ends lost 5 bases at V and 5 bases at J; junction bases unmatched: 7. The germline gives CDR1 LNHDA, CDR2 SQIVND (reference sequence). This CDR3 is 15 amino acids long. This CDR3 reads CASSSRTGWNEKLFF. For the CDR3, the DNA is TGTGCCAGTAGTTCGAGGACAGGGTGGAATGAAAAACTGTTTTTT.

This clone appeared once. This chain connects TRBV5-1 to TRBJ1-1, with D possibly TRBD1 on 5 matching bases. Germline CDR1 SGHRS, CDR2 YFSETQ. Trimming shortened V by 7 bases and J by 3 bases, and 13 bases separated the two germline ends. The CDR3 spans 13 residues. CDR3 loop: CASLRGYDTEAFF. CDR3 bases: TGCGCCAGCTTACGGGGGTACGACACTGAAGCTTTCTTT.

The chain joins TRBV5-1 to TRBJ1-1, with D unresolved. Between the trimmed V and J ends, which lost 3 bases and 1 base, there was a span of 10 bases. The germline CDR1 and CDR2 sequences are SGHRS and YFSETQ. This CDR3 has 14 amino acids. CDR3 amino acids: CASSSNLPNTEAFF. The CDR3 DNA sequence: TGCGCCAGCAGCTCAAATCTTCCGAACACTGAAGCTTTCTTT.

This clone was seen just once. The J gene is TRBJ2-1, the V gene TRBV27; D not certain. CDR3 length: 14 residues. Trimming took off 11 bases at V and 9 bases at J, with 23 bases between the two ends. Germline CDR1 and CDR2: MNHEY and SMNVEV (reference sequence). In nucleotides, the CDR3 is TGTGCCGCAGCGACTGAGCCGTCCAGAGGTGAGCAGTTCTTC. Translated, it gives CAAATEPSRGEQFF.

The chain is built from TRBV6-5 and TRBJ2-2; possibly TRBD1 for D (5 bases). CDR1 and CDR2 from the germline V gene are MNHEY and SVGAGI. CDR3 length: 15 residues. Deletions cut 7 bases from V and 7 bases from J, with 19 bases between. This CDR3 reads CASNKRAMGHGELFF. The DNA for the CDR3 is TGTGCCAGCAATAAACGGGCTATGGGGCACGGGGAGCTGTTTTTT.

The chain links TRBV11-2 to TRBJ2-2; 8 nucleotides agree with TRBD2. Per germline, CDR1 SGHAT and CDR2 FQNNGV. This CDR3 is built from 17 residues. Trimming took 2 bases from V and 2 from J; bases not matched to a gene: 7. CDR3 bases: TGTGCCAGCAGCTTATCCGCACTAGCGGCTAACACCGGGGAGCTGTTTTTT. Protein sequence: CASSLSALAANTGELFF.

The chain has TRBV10-3 and TRBJ1-1; D may be TRBD1 (5 bases). The germline V gene has CDR1 ENHRY and CDR2 SYGVKD. This CDR3 has 16 residues. The V and J ends lost 0 bases and 0 bases respectively, with 11 bases between them. The CDR3 nucleotides read TGTGCCATCAGTGAGTCTAAGACAGCCTTGAACACTGAAGCTTTCTTT. Protein: CAISESKTALNTEAFF.

This chain joins TRBV12-5 and TRBJ2-2, with no clear D. V was clipped by 5 bases and J by 3 bases, with 4 bases between them. This CDR3 spans 12 amino acids. From germline, CDR1 is LGHNT and CDR2 FRNRAP. CDR3 coding DNA: TGTGCTAGTGGTCGAGACACCGGGGAGCTGTTTTTT. Protein product: CASGRDTGELFF. The whole variable domain, filled in from reference TRBV12-5 and TRBJ2-2, reads DARVTQTPRHKVTEMGQEVTMRCQPILGHNTVFWYRQTMMQGLELLAYFRNRAPLDDSGMPKDRFSAEMPDATLATLKIQPSEPRDSAVYFCASGRDTGELFFGEGSRLTVL.

The chain has TRBV12-3 or TRBV12-4 and TRBJ2-7; D is tentatively TRBD1 or TRBD2 (7 bases each). Trimming took 8 bases from V and 3 from J, leaving 11 bases between them. CDR3 length: 12 residues. The CDR3 sequence: CASQGGSYEQYF. CDR3 nucleotides: TGTGCCAGCCAGGGGGGGAGCTACGAGCAGTACTTC.

The J gene is TRBJ2-3, the V gene TRBV24-1; TRBD2 agrees at 8 bases. J gave up 0 bases and V 3 bases, and 7 bases lay outside the gene matches. The CDR3 spans 17 residues. Germline CDR1 and CDR2: KGHDR and SFDVKD. The CDR3 spells CATSDLKRGTSTDTQYF. For the CDR3, the DNA is TGTGCCACCAGTGATCTCAAGCGGGGGACTAGCACAGATACGCAGTATTTT.

This rearrangement joins TRBV2 to TRBJ1-2; the D gene is possibly TRBD1 (6 bases). With 2 bases removed from V and 7 bases from J, the gap between germline ends came to 14 bases. Germline-derived CDR1 and CDR2 are SNHLY and FYNNEI. The CDR3 covers 14 residues. DNA for the CDR3: TGTGCCAGCAGTGAACGGGGGGCGACTCTTGGCTACACCTTC. It codes for CASSERGATLGYTF.

The rearrangement links TRBV11-2 to TRBJ2-2; D assignment may be TRBD1 or TRBD2 (5 bases each). Per the germline V gene, CDR1 is SGHAT and CDR2 is FQNNGV. The ends were cut back, 1 base at V and 4 bases at J, with 16 bases in the middle. The CDR3 has 17 residues. The CDR3 sequence is CASSLGRFGAGTGELFF. CDR3 in DNA: TGTGCCAGCAGCTTAGGGCGGTTCGGGGCGGGCACCGGGGAGCTGTTTTTT.

J is TRBJ2-5 and V is TRBV18; the D gene could be TRBD1 or TRBD2 (5 bases each). The V and J ends lost 2 bases and 5 bases respectively, with 12 bases between them. CDR3 length: 14 residues. Germline V gene sequence: CDR1 KGHSH, CDR2 LQKENI. CDR3: CASSPSPGQETQYF. In DNA, the CDR3 is TGTGCCAGCTCACCATCCCCGGGGCAGGAGACCCAGTACTTC.

The gene calls are TRBV11-2 and TRBJ2-7; D might be TRBD2 (6 bases). The germline V and J ends were trimmed by 2 bases and 0 bases, with 17 bases remaining between them. This CDR3 is built from 17 residues. Germline loops: CDR1 SGHAT, CDR2 FQNNGV. In DNA form, the CDR3 reads TGTGCCAGCAGCTTAAGGGGCGGCGCGGGAACCTCCTACGAGCAGTACTTC. As protein: CASSLRGGAGTSYEQYF. The variable domain in full, with the rest retrieved from reference TRBV11-2 and TRBJ2-7, is EAGVAQSPRYKIIEKRQSVAFWCNPISGHATLYWYQQILGQGPKLLIQFQNNGVVDDSQLPKDRFSAERLKGVDSTLKIQPAKLEDSAVYLCASSLRGGAGTSYEQYFGPGTRLTVT.

The chain links TRBV13 to TRBJ2-7, with a possible D match to TRBD1 (5 bases). The CDR3 consists of 15 residues. Trimming pared 0 bases from V and 1 base from J, leaving 10 bases between. Germline V lookup: CDR1 PRHDT, CDR2 FYEKMQ (reference sequence). CDR3 loop: CASSLGGKGSYEQYF. In nucleotides, the CDR3 is TGTGCCAGCAGCTTAGGGGGAAAGGGGTCCTACGAGCAGTACTTC.

This chain's CDR3 is CSGGQGGTEAFF. In DNA, the CDR3 is TGCAGCGGGGGGCAGGGAGGAACTGAAGCTTTCTTT. V usage is TRBV29-1 and J usage is TRBJ1-1; weak D call: TRBD1 (6 bases). Germline assignment: CDR1 SQVTM and CDR2 ANQGSEA. The CDR3 is 12 residues long. With 7 bases removed from V and 5 bases from J, the gap between germline ends came to 14 bases.

The rearrangement links TRBV6-1 to TRBJ1-1; 8 bases map to TRBD1. The germline gives CDR1 MNHNS, CDR2 SASEGT. The CDR3 spans 17 residues. Trimming removed 4 bases from V and 1 base from J; junction bases left unmatched: 11. Here the CDR3 DNA reads TGTGCCAGCAGTGGCGTAGGAAGCGGACAGGGGAACACTGAAGCTTTCTTT. Its protein is CASSGVGSGQGNTEAFF.

This chain connects TRBV7-2 to TRBJ1-3; a possible D gene is TRBD1 (6 bases). The CDR3 runs to 16 residues. The germline gives CDR1 SGHTA, CDR2 FQGNSA. Deletions cut 5 bases from V and 0 bases from J, with 14 bases between. The CDR3: CASSPHGQNSGNTIYF. The CDR3 nucleotides are TGTGCCAGCAGCCCCCACGGACAGAACTCTGGAAACACCATATATTTT.

The chain recombines TRBV25-1 with TRBJ2-1, with D possibly matching TRBD2 (7 bases). Trimming removed 6 bases from V and 6 bases from J, with 24 bases in between. CDR1 and CDR2 (germline): MGHDK, SYGVNS. The CDR3 has 17 residues. DNA for the CDR3: TGTGCCAGCAGCCGGAGGGGGAGGGCAGGGATTGGCAATGAGCAGTTCTTC. It translates to CASSRRGRAGIGNEQFF. Together with reference TRBV25-1 and TRBJ2-1, the CDR3 gives the full variable domain: EADIYQTPRYLVIGTGKKITLECSQTMGHDKMYWYQQDPGMELHLIHYSYGVNSTEKGDLSSESTVSRIRTEHFPLTLESARPSHTSQYLCASSRRGRAGIGNEQFFGPGTRLTVL.

CDR3 in DNA: TGTGCCAGCAGCCACCGCCGGGGGGTCCTATCTGAAGCTTTCTTT. This codes for CASSHRRGVLSEAFF. This rearrangement joins TRBV3-1 (or the pseudogene TRBV3-2) to TRBJ1-1, with TRBD1 as a possible D gene (5 bases). Germline CDR1 reads LGHDT; CDR2 reads YNNKEL (reference sequence). V dropped 3 bases and J dropped 6 bases, with 17 bases sitting between them. The CDR3 sequence is 15 residues long.